This T cell receptor beta chain emerged from a study of PD-1 blockade in classical Hodgkin lymphoma. Libraries were prepared by immunoSEQ multiplex PCR; TCRdb keeps only in-frame clonotypes and omits some of them. The data show about 98,000 clones, roughly 92% seen once. About this clone itself: Antigen specificity is unknown.

V lost 7 bases and J 7 bases, leaving 16 bases between the germline ends. CDR1 and CDR2 from the germline V gene are MNHEY and SVGAGI. The CDR3 totals 14 residues. All patients experienced relapse after autologous stem cell transplantation, and brentuximab vedotin exposure was variable. Study findings and constraints: After ASCT, patients who started nivolumab under 1 year later were excluded.

The sequence was collected from a human donor with classical Hodgkin lymphoma. The input for sequencing was peripheral blood mononuclear cells (PBMCs), taken at baseline. The chain uses TRBV6-5 and TRBJ2-2, with D tentatively TRBD2 (5 bases). CDR3 DNA: TGTGCCAGCACCGACGGTACCGGGGACGGGGAGCTGTTTTTT. Translation: CASTDGTGDGELFF.